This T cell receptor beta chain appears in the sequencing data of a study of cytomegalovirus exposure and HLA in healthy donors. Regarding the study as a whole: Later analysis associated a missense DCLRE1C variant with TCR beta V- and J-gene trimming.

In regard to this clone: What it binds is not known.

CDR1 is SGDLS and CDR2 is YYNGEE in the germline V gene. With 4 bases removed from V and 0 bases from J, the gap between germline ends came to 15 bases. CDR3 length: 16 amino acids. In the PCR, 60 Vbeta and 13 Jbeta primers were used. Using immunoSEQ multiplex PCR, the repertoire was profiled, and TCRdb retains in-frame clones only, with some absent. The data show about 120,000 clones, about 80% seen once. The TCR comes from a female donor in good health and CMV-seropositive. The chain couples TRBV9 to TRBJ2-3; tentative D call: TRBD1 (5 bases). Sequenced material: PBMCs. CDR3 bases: TGTGCCAGCAGCCCTGTACGGGCAGGGAGCACAGATACGCAGTATTTT. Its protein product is CASSPVRAGSTDTQYF.